The 21 T cell receptor beta chains below come from one sample, sequenced in a study of blood T cell repertoires in COVID-19. The protocol was immunoSEQ multiplex PCR, while the TCRdb copy is restricted to in-frame clones and leaves out a portion. In the table there are 210,000 or so clones, about 89% of which are singletons. Material for sequencing was peripheral blood. These receptors originate from a man aged 40-49 years with acute or convalescent COVID-19.

The V call is TRBV7-9, the J call TRBJ2-3; TRBD1 aligns across 7 bases. V shed 2 bases, J shed 5 bases, and the junction held 1 base outside the gene matches. Germline V gene lookup returns CDR1 SEHNR and CDR2 FQNEAQ (reference sequence). The CDR3 loop spans 13 amino acids. CDR3 sequence: CASSLTGVDTQYF. CDR3 sequence (DNA): TGTGCCAGCAGCTTAACAGGGGTAGATACGCAGTATTTT.

The V call is TRBV5-1, the J call TRBJ1-6; 7 nucleotides match TRBD1. Trimming removed 4 bases from V and 5 bases from J; junction bases left unmatched: 12. This CDR3 is 17 amino acids long. Germline lookup yields CDR1 SGHRS and CDR2 YFSETQ. The CDR3, as DNA: TGCGCCAGCAGCCTTACCGCTGGACAGGCTAATAATTCACCCCTCCACTTT. Amino acids: CASSLTAGQANNSPLHF.

V gene TRBV28 combines with J gene TRBJ1-3; D is unresolved. There are 14 residues in the CDR3. Trimming took 1 base from V and 3 from J, leaving 7 bases between them. Germline V gene sequence: CDR1 MDHEN, CDR2 SYDVKM. Written as DNA, the CDR3 is TGTGCCAGCAGTTTATCCGGAGTTGGAAACACCATATATTTT. Translation gives CASSLSGVGNTIYF.

This clone was found a few times. The chain has TRBV2 and TRBJ1-5; D is unclear. The germline V gene encodes CDR1 SNHLY and CDR2 FYNNEI. V shed 8 bases and J shed 5 bases, with 13 bases lying between them. This CDR3 spans 13 amino acids. The chain's CDR3 is CASSFYEDQPQHF. DNA of the CDR3: TGTGCCAGCTCCTTCTACGAAGATCAGCCCCAGCATTTT.

The sample holds one count of this clone. This rearrangement joins TRBV28 to TRBJ2-3; 7 nucleotides align to TRBD1. Per germline, CDR1 MDHEN and CDR2 SYDVKM. The CDR3 runs 17 residues. Germline trimming cut 8 bases from V and 6 bases from J; bases unmatched to any gene: 20. Here the CDR3 DNA reads TGTGCCAGCTTCCCCCTCCTTCAGACAGGGCCACACGATACGCAGTATTTT. This sequence encodes CASFPLLQTGPHDTQYF.

V and J are TRBV24-1 and TRBJ2-1; D unresolved. Trimming shortened V by 3 bases and J by 9 bases, and 5 bases separated the two germline ends. The CDR3 is made up of 11 amino acids. The V gene's germline CDR1 is KGHDR and CDR2 SFDVKD. CDR3 bases: TGTGCCACCAGTGATGGCAGTGAGCAGTTCTTC. Protein sequence: CATSDGSEQFF.

The chain combines TRBV7-9 with TRBJ1-1, with 7 bases matching TRBD1. This CDR3 is 14 amino acids long. Germline CDR1 is SEHNR and CDR2 is FQNEAQ (reference sequence). With 7 bases clipped from V and 4 bases from J, the junction kept 9 bases outside the gene matches. The CDR3 DNA reads as TGTGCCAGCACCGCGACAGGGCGCAGCACTGAAGCTTTCTTT. Translating gives CASTATGRSTEAFF. Variable domain in full (rest from reference TRBV7-9 and TRBJ1-1): DTGVSQNPRHKITKRGQNVTFRCDPISEHNRLYWYRQTLGQGPEFLTYFQNEAQLEKSRLLSDRFSAERPKGSFSTLEIQRTEQGDSAMYLCASTATGRSTEAFFGQGTRLTVV.

This chain links TRBV21-1 with TRBJ2-7; the table's TRBD1 call for D was not verified on the DNA. TRBV21-1 is deemed a pseudogene. This CDR3 is built from 14 residues. Written as DNA, the CDR3 is TGTGCCACCCAAAAGGGGGACAGGGGCTACGAGCAGTACTTC. It codes for CATQKGDRGYEQYF.

The chain links TRBV7-2 to TRBJ2-3; D remains unclear. CDR1 and CDR2 from the germline V gene are SGHTA and FQGNSA. CDR3 length: 13 amino acids. V dropped 1 base and J dropped 2 bases, with 4 bases sitting between them. DNA for the CDR3: TGTGCCAGCAGCTTAGATATCACAGATACGCAGTATTTT. This codes for CASSLDITDTQYF.

This clone has a single count. The V gene is TRBV27, the J gene TRBJ2-7; 7 nucleotides match TRBD1. Germline CDR1 is MNHEY and CDR2 is SMNVEV (reference sequence). CDR3 size: 12 residues. V shed 5 bases, J shed 6 bases, and the junction held 4 bases outside the gene matches. This CDR3 reads CASSDRVGEQYF. The CDR3 bases are TGTGCCAGCAGTGACAGGGTCGGCGAGCAGTACTTC.

This clone occurred a few times. The V gene is TRBV2, the J gene TRBJ1-5, with D tentatively TRBD1 (6 bases). The CDR3 has 13 amino acids. Trimming removed 8 bases at V and 3 bases at J, with 11 bases between. Germline V gene sequence: CDR1 SNHLY, CDR2 FYNNEI. The CDR3 coding sequence is TGTGCCAGCTGGGGGGGCTTCAATCAGCCCCAGCATTTT. Translated: CASWGGFNQPQHF. Looking up the rest from reference TRBV2 and TRBJ1-5 gives the full variable domain: EPEVTQTPSHQVTQMGQEVILRCVPISNHLYFYWYRQILGQKVEFLVSFYNNEISEKSEIFDDQFSVERPDGSNFTLKIRSTKLEDSAMYFCASWGGFNQPQHFGDGTRLSIL.

The chain couples TRBV4-3 to TRBJ1-1, with D possibly being TRBD1 (6 bases). The V end was cut by 5 bases, the J end by 12 bases, with 19 bases between. The CDR3 consists of 13 residues. CDR1 is LGHNA and CDR2 is YSLEER in the germline V gene. CDR3 loop: CASSFAVQGQTFF. As DNA, the CDR3 is TGCGCCAGCAGCTTCGCCGTCCAGGGGCAGACTTTCTTT.

This chain connects TRBV21-1 to TRBJ1-6; the table names TRBD1, a call not compared with the DNA. TRBV21-1 is assigned pseudogene status. The CDR3 loop spans 15 amino acids. CDR3 sequence (DNA): TGTGCCAGCAGCACCCCCGAAACAGACGATTCACCCCTCCACTTT. Residues: CASSTPETDDSPLHF.

The chain employs TRBV7-6 and TRBJ1-6, with D maybe TRBD1 (6 bases). There are 15 residues in the CDR3. V lost 1 base to trimming and J lost 7 bases, with 11 bases between them. Germline V CDR1 and CDR2: SGHVS, FNYEAQ. The CDR3 protein is CASSLEDRPNSPLHF. In nucleotides, the CDR3 is TGTGCCAGCAGCTTAGAGGACAGACCAAATTCACCCCTCCACTTT.

This chain joins TRBV5-4 and TRBJ2-3, with D tentatively TRBD1 (5 bases). The CDR3 has 14 amino acids. Germline loops: CDR1 SGHNT, CDR2 YYREEE (reference sequence). V lost 4 bases and J lost 2, with 11 bases in between. The CDR3 nucleotides are TGTGCCAGCAGCCCTGACAGTTTCACAGATACGCAGTATTTT. As protein: CASSPDSFTDTQYF.

The chain links TRBV5-1 to TRBJ2-5; D is perhaps TRBD2 (5 bases). Germline CDR1 SGHRS, CDR2 YFSETQ. V dropped 1 base and J dropped 5 bases, with 15 bases sitting between them. The CDR3 length is 15 residues. The CDR3 DNA follows: TGCGCCAGCAGCTTGTTTCCGGGGAGAGGGGAGACCCAGTACTTC. This translates into CASSLFPGRGETQYF.

This rearrangement joins TRBV27 to TRBJ2-7; D is undetermined. Per germline, CDR1 MNHEY and CDR2 SMNVEV (reference sequence). Deletions cut 0 bases from V and 1 base from J, with 10 bases between. The CDR3 has 15 residues. The DNA for the CDR3 is TGTGCCAGCAGTTTATCGCCATTACAGTCCTACGAGCAGTACTTC. Its translation is CASSLSPLQSYEQYF.

This chain links TRBV6-5 with TRBJ2-3; 7 bases are shared with TRBD1. This CDR3 has 15 amino acids. V gave up 6 bases and J gave up 2 bases; unmatched junction bases: 8. Germline-derived CDR1 and CDR2 are MNHEY and SVGAGI. This CDR3 is CASRIRGGYTDTQYF. In DNA form, the CDR3 reads TGTGCCAGCAGGATTCGAGGGGGCTACACAGATACGCAGTATTTT.

This clone was observed once. The chain is built from TRBV19 and TRBJ1-2; TRBD1 matches 7 bases. CDR3 length: 15 amino acids. V was pared by 2 bases and J by 6 bases, with 9 bases of the junction left unmatched. From germline, CDR1 is LNHDA and CDR2 SQIVND (reference sequence). CDR3 nucleotide sequence: TGTGCCAGTAGTATACGTCAGGACAGGTGGAATGGCTACACCTTC. Translation: CASSIRQDRWNGYTF. Combining the CDR3 with reference TRBV19 and TRBJ1-2 gives the whole variable domain DGGITQSPKYLFRKEGQNVTLSCEQNLNHDAMYWYRQDPGQGLRLIYYSQIVNDFQKGDIAEGYSVSREKKESFPLTVTSAQKNPTAFYLCASSIRQDRWNGYTFGSGTRLTVV.

The chain has TRBV14 and TRBJ1-6, with D possibly being TRBD1 (6 bases). Looked up from germline, CDR1 is SGHDN and CDR2 is FVKESK. This CDR3 comprises 16 residues. The V end lost 5 bases, the J end lost 14 bases, and 25 bases lay between the germline ends. CDR3 coding DNA: TGTGCCAGCAGCGAACTCCGGGACACCACCCAGAAGGCCCTCCACTTT. It encodes CASSELRDTTQKALHF.

This chain links TRBV27 with TRBJ2-1; 12 bases align to TRBD2. The germline CDR1 and CDR2 sequences are MNHEY and SMNVEV (reference sequence). After removal of 5 bases from V and 9 bases from J, the junction contained 5 bases not matched to a gene. This CDR3 has 14 amino acids. The CDR3 here is CASSPSGGVGEQFF. Written as DNA, the CDR3 is TGTGCCAGCAGTCCTAGCGGGGGGGTCGGTGAGCAGTTCTTC.